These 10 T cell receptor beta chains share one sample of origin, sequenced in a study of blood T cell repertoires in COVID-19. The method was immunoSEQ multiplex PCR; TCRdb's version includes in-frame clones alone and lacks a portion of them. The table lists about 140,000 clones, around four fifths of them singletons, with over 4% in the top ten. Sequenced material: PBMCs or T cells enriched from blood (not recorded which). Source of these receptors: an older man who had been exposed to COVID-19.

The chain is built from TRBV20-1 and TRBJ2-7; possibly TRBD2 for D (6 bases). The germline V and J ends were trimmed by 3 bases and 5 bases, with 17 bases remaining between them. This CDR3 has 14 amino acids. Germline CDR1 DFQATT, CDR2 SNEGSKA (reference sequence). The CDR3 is CSASNPRGSDEQYF. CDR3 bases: TGCAGTGCTAGTAACCCCCGGGGGTCCGACGAGCAGTACTTC.

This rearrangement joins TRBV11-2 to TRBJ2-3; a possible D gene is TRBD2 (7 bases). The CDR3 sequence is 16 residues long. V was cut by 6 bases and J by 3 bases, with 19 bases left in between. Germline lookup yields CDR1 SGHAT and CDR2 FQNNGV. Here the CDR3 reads CASSREGGGRTDTQYF. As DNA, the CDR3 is TGTGCCAGCAGTAGAGAGGGAGGGGGTAGGACAGATACGCAGTATTTT.

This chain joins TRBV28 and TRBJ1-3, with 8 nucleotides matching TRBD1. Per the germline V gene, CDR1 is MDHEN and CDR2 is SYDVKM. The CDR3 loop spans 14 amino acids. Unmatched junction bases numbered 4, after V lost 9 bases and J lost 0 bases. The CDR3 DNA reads TGTGCCAGTTTACAGGGGGACTCTGGAAACACCATATATTTT. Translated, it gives CASLQGDSGNTIYF.

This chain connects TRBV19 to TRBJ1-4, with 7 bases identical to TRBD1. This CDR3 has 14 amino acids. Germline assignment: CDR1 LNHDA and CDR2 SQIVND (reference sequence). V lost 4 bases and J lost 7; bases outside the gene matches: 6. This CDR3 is CASSTRDSVEKLFF. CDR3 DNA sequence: TGTGCCAGTAGTACCCGGGACAGTGTTGAAAAACTGTTTTTT.

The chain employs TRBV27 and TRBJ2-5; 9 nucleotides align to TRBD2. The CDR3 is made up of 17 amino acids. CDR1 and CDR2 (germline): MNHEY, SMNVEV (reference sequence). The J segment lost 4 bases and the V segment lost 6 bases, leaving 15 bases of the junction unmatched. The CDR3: CASRRKGPSGIGETQYF. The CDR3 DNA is TGTGCCAGCAGAAGAAAGGGTCCTAGCGGGATTGGAGAGACCCAGTACTTC.

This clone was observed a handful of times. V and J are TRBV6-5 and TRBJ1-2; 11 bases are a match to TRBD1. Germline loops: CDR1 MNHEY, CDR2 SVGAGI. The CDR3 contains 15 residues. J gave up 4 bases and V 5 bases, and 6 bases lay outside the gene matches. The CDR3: CASSTGGTGGYGYTF. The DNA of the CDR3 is TGTGCCAGCAGTACTGGGGGGACAGGGGGCTATGGCTACACCTTC.

CDR3 nucleotide sequence: TGTGCCACGGGGGGTCAGCCCCAGCATTTT. It translates to CATGGQPQHF. The chain is built from TRBV19 and TRBJ1-5; the D gene is possibly TRBD1 (5 bases). Germline V gene lookup returns CDR1 LNHDA and CDR2 SQIVND (reference sequence). The germline V and J ends were trimmed by 10 bases and 6 bases, with 7 bases remaining between them. This CDR3 spans 10 amino acids.

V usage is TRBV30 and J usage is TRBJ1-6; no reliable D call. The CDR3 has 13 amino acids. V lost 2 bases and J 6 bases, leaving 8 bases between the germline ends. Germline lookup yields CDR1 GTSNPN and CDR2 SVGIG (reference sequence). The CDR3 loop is CAWSRQANSPLHF. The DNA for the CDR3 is TGTGCCTGGAGTCGGCAGGCTAATTCACCCCTCCACTTT.

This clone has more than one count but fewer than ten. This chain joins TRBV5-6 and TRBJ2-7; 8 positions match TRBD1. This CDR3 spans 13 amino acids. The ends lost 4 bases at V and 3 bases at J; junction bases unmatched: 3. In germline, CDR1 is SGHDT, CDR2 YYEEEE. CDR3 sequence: CASSRTGLYEQYF. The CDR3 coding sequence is TGTGCCAGCAGCCGGACAGGGCTCTACGAGCAGTACTTC.

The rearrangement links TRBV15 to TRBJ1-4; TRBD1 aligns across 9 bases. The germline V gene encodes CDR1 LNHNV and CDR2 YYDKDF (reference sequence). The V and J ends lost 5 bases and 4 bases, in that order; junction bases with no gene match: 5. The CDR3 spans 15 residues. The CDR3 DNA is TGTGCCACCAGCCCACAGGGGGCAGATAATGAAAAACTGTTTTTT. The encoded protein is CATSPQGADNEKLFF.